This TCR beta chain was captured in a study of T cell repertoires in cytomegalovirus infection. Study information: Researchers turned to recently identified HLA-C-restricted CMV epitopes as well as well-studied HLA-B-restricted ones. Findings and limits, study-wide: In two of eight donors, the top clonotype was HLA-C-restricted CMV-specific.

As concerns this clonotype: Its cognate antigen is unknown.

Each CDR3 protein is one row after TCRdb ran MiXCR on the reads. The sample includes 570,000 or so distinct CDR3 sequences, over 35% of them seen just once. Here the sequenced sample was cultured PBMCs, taken from culture after CMV antigen stimulation. This receptor was taken from a human donor in good health (CMV status not recorded). Some clones in this sample may be carry-over from other donors' samples.

CDR3 amino acids: CATSLGARNEQFF. CDR3 bases: TGTGCCACCAGTTTGGGGGCGCGTAATGAGCAGTTCTTC. The J gene is TRBJ2-1, the V gene TRBV15, with a weak D call TRBD1 (6 bases). V was clipped by 6 bases and J by 7 bases, with 13 bases between them. The CDR3 length is 13 residues. Germline-derived CDR1 and CDR2 are LNHNV and YYDKDF (reference sequence).